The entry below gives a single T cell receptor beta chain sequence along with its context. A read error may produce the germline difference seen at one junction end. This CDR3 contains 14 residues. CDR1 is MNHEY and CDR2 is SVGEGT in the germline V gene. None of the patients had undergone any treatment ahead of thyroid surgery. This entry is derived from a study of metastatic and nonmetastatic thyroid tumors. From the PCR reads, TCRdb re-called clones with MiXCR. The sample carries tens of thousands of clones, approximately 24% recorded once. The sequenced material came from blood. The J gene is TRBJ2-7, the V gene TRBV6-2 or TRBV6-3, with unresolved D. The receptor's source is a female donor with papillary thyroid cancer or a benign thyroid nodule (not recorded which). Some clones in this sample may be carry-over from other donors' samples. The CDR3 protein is CVSSYSKIPYEQYF. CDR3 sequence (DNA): TGTGTCAGCAGTTACTCGAAGATCCCCTACGAGCAGTACTTC.